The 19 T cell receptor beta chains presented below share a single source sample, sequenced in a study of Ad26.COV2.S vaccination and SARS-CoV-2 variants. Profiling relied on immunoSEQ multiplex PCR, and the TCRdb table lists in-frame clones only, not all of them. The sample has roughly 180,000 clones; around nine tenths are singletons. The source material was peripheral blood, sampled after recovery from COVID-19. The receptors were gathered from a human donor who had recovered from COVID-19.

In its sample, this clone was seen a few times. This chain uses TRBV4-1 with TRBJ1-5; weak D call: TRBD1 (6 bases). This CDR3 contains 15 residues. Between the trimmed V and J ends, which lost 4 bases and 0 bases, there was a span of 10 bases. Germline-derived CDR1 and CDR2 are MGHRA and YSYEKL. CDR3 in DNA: TGCGCCAGCAGCCGGGACATTCATAGCAATCAGCCCCAGCATTTT. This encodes CASSRDIHSNQPQHF.

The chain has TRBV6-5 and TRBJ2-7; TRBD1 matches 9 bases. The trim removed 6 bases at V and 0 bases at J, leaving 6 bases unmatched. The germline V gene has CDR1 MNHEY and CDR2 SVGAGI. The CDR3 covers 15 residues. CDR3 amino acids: CASSLGQGRSYEQYF. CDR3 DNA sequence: TGTGCCAGCAGCCTAGGACAGGGGCGCTCCTACGAGCAGTACTTC.

CDR3 nucleotide sequence: TGCGCCAGCAGTGATTTCAGGGGGGCCTACGAGCAGTACTTC. Translation gives CASSDFRGAYEQYF. The chain is built from TRBV10-2 and TRBJ2-7; possible D gene TRBD1, 7 bases. The V and J ends lost 3 bases and 2 bases respectively, with 11 bases between them. Per the germline V gene, CDR1 is WSHSY and CDR2 is SAAADI. The CDR3 consists of 14 residues.

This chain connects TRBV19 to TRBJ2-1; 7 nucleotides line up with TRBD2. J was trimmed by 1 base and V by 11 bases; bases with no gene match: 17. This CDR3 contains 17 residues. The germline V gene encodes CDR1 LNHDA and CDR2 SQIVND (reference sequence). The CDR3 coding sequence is TGTGCCGTTAGTAGCGGTAGCGGGTACTTTTCCTACAATGAGCAGTTCTTC. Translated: CAVSSGSGYFSYNEQFF. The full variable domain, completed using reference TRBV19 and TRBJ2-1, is DGGITQSPKYLFRKEGQNVTLSCEQNLNHDAMYWYRQDPGQGLRLIYYSQIVNDFQKGDIAEGYSVSREKKESFPLTVTSAQKNPTAFYLCAVSSGSGYFSYNEQFFGPGTRLTVL.

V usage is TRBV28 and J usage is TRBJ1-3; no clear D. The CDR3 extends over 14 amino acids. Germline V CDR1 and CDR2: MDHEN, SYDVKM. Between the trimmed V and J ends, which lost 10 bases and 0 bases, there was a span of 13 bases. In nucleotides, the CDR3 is TGTGCCACTGAGGACCGAAGCTCTGGAAACACCATATATTTT. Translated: CATEDRSSGNTIYF.

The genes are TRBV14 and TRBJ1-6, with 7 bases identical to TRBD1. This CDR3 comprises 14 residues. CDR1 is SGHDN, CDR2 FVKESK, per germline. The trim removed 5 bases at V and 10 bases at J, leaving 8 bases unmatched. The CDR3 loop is CASSTTGWSSPLHF. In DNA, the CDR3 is TGTGCCAGCAGCACGACAGGGTGGAGCTCACCCCTCCACTTT.

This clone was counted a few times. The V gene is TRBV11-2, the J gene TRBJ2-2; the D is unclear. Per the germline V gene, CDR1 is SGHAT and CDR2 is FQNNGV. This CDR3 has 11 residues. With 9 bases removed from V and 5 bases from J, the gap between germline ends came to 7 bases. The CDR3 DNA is TGTGCCAGTATCAGGACCGGGGAGCTGTTTTTT. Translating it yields CASIRTGELFF.

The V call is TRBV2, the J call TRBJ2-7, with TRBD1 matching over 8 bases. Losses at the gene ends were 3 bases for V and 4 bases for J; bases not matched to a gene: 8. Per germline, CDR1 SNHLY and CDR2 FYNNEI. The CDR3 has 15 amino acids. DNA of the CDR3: TGTGCCAGCAGTGAGGAGGACAGGGCCCAATACGAGCAGTACTTC. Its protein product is CASSEEDRAQYEQYF.

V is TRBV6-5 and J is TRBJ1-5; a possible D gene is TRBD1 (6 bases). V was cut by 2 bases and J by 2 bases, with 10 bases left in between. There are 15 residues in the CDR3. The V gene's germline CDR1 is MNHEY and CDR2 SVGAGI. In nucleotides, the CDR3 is TGTGCCAGCAGTTACGCCAGGGGCCGCAATCAGCCCCAGCATTTT. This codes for CASSYARGRNQPQHF.

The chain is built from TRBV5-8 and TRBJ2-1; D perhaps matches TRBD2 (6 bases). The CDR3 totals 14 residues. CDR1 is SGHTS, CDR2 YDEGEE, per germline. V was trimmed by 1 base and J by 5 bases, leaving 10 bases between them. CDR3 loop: CASSLHSGDNEQFF. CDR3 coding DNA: TGTGCCAGCAGCTTGCATTCGGGGGACAATGAGCAGTTCTTC.

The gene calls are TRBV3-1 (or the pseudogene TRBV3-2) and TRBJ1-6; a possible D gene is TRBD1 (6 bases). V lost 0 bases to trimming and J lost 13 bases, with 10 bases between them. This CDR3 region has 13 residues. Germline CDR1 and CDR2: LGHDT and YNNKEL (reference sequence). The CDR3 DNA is TGTGCCAGCAGCCAAGAGGGGGCCCGGCCCCTCCACTTT. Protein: CASSQEGARPLHF.

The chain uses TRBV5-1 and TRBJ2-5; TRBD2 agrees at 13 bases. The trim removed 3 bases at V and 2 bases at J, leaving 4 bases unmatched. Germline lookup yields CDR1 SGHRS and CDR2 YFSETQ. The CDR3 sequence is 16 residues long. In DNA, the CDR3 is TGCGCCAGCAGCTCCCCACTAGCGGGAGGGCAAGAGACCCAGTACTTC. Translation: CASSSPLAGGQETQYF. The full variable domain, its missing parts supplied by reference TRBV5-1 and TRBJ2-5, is KAGVTQTPRYLIKTRGQQVTLSCSPISGHRSVSWYQQTPGQGLQFLFEYFSETQRNKGNFPGRFSGRQFSNSRSEMNVSTLELGDSALYLCASSSPLAGGQETQYFGPGTRLLVL.

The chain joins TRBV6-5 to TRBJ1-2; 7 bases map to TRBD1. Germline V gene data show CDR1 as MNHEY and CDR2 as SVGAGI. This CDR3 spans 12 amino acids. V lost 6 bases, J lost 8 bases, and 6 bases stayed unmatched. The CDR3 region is CASSKGAGGYTF. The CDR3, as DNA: TGTGCCAGCAGCAAGGGGGCCGGCGGCTACACCTTC.

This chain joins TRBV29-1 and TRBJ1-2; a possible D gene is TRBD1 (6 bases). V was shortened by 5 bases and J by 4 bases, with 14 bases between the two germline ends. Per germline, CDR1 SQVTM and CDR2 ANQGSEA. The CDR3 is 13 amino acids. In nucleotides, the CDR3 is TGCAGCGTTCAAACAGGGCTTTTCTATGGCTACACCTTC. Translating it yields CSVQTGLFYGYTF. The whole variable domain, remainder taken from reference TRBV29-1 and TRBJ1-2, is SAVISQKPSRDICQRGTSLTIQCQVDSQVTMMFWYRQQPGQSLTLIATANQGSEATYESGFVIDKFPISRPNLTFSTLTVSNMSPEDSSIYLCSVQTGLFYGYTFGSGTRLTVV.

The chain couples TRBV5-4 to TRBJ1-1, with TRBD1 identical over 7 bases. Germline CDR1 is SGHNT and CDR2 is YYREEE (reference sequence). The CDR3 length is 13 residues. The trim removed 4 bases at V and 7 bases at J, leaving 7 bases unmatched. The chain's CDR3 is CASSQGGLGEAFF. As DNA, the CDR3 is TGTGCCAGCAGCCAGGGGGGGCTAGGTGAAGCTTTCTTT.

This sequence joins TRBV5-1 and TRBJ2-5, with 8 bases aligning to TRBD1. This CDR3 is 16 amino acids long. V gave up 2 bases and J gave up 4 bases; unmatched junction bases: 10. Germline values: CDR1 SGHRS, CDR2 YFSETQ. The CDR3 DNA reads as TGCGCCAGCAGCTTCTTCGGGCAGGGGGCTGGAGAGACCCAGTACTTC. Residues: CASSFFGQGAGETQYF.

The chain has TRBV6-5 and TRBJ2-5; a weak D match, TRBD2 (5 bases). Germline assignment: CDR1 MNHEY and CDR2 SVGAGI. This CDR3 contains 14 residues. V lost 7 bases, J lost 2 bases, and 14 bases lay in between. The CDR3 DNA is TGTGCCAGCACCATTGGACTGCGACAAGAGACCCAGTACTTC. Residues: CASTIGLRQETQYF.

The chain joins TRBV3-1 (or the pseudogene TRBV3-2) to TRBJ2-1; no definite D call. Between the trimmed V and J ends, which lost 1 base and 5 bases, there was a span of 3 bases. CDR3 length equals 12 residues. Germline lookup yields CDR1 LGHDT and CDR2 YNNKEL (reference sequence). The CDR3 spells CASSQVDNEQFF. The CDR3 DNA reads TGTGCCAGCAGCCAAGTAGACAATGAGCAGTTCTTC.

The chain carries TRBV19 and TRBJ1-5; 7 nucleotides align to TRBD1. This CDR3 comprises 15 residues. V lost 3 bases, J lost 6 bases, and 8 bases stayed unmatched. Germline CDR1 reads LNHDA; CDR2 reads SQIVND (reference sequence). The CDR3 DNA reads TGTGCCAGTAGTATGTCCCACAGGGGAAGTCAGCCCCAGCATTTT. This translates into CASSMSHRGSQPQHF. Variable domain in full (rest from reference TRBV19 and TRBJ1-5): DGGITQSPKYLFRKEGQNVTLSCEQNLNHDAMYWYRQDPGQGLRLIYYSQIVNDFQKGDIAEGYSVSREKKESFPLTVTSAQKNPTAFYLCASSMSHRGSQPQHFGDGTRLSIL.